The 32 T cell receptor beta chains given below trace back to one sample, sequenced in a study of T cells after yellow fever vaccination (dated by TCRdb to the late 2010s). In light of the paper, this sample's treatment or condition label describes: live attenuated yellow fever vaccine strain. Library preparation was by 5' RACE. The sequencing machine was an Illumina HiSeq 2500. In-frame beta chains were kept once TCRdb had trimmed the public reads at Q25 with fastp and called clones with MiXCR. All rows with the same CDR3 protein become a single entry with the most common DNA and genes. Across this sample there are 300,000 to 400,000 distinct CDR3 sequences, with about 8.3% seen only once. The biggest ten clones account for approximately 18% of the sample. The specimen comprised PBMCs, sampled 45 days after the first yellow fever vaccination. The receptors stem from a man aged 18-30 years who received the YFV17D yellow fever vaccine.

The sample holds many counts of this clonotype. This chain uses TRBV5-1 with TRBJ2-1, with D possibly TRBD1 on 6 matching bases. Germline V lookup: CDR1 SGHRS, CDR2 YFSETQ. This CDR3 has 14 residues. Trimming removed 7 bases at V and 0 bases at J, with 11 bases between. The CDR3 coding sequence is TGCGCCAGCGAGACAGGCGACTCCTACAATGAGCAGTTCTTC. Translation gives CASETGDSYNEQFF. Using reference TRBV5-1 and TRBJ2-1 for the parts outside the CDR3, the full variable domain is KAGVTQTPRYLIKTRGQQVTLSCSPISGHRSVSWYQQTPGQGLQFLFEYFSETQRNKGNFPGRFSGRQFSNSRSEMNVSTLELGDSALYLCASETGDSYNEQFFGPGTRLTVL.

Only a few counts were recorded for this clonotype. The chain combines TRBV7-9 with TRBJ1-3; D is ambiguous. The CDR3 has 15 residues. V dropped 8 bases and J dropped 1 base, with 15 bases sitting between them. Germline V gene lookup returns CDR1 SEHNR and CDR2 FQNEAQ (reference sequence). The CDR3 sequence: CASSHALRSGNTIYF. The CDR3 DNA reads TGTGCCAGCTCGCACGCGCTACGATCTGGAAACACCATATATTTT.

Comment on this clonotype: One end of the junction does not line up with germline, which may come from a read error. The DNA for the CDR3 is TGCTGTGCTCCTGAGACTAGCGGGTCGAATGAGCAGTTCTTC. Translating it yields CCAPETSGSNEQFF. The rearrangement joins TRBV20-1 to TRBJ2-1; 10 nucleotides agree with TRBD2. The CDR3 length is 14 residues. Germline V gene lookup returns CDR1 DFQATT and CDR2 SNEGSKA (reference sequence).

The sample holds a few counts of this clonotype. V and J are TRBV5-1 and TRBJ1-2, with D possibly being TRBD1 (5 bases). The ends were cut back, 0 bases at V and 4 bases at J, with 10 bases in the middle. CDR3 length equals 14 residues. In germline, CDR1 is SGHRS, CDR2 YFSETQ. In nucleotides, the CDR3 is TGCGCCAGCAGCTTGGCCAGACAGACCTATGGCTACACCTTC. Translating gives CASSLARQTYGYTF.

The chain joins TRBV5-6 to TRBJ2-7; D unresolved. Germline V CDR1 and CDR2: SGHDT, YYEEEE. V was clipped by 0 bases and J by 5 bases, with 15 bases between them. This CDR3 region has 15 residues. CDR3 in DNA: TGTGCCAGCAGCTTGGTGGGGAACGACGTCGACGAGCAGTACGTC. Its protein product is CASSLVGNDVDEQYV.

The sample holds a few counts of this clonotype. The chain's CDR3 is CASSRVNLGSYEQYF. The CDR3, as DNA: TGTGCCAGCAGCCGAGTGAATCTTGGCTCCTACGAGCAGTACTTC. This chain connects TRBV6-1 to TRBJ2-7; D is undetermined. The germline V gene encodes CDR1 MNHNS and CDR2 SASEGT. With 6 bases removed from V and 0 bases from J, the gap between germline ends came to 15 bases. The CDR3 consists of 15 residues.

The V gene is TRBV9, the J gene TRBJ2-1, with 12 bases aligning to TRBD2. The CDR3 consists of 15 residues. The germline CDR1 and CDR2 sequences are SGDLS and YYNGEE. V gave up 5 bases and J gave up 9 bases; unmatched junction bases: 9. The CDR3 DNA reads TGTGCCAGCAGGGGAACTAGCGGGGGGAACGGTGAGCAGTTCTTC. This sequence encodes CASRGTSGGNGEQFF.

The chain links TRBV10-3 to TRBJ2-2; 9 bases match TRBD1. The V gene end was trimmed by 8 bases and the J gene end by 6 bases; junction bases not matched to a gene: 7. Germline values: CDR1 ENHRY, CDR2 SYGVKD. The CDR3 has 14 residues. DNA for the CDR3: TGTGCCATCGGCCGACAGGGGGTACCCGGGGAGCTGTTTTTT. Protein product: CAIGRQGVPGELFF.

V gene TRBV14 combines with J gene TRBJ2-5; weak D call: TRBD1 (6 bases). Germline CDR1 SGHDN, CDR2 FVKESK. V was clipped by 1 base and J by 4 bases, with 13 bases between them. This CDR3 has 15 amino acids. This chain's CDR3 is CASSQGPGDRETQYF. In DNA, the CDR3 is TGTGCCAGCAGCCAAGGGCCAGGGGATAGAGAGACCCAGTACTTC.

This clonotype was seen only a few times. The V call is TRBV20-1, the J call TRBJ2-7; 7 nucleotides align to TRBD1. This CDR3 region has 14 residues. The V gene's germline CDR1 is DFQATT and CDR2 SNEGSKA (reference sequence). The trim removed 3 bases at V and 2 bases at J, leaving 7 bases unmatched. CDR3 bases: TGCAGTGCTAGGATTCGGGACAGAGCCTACGAGCAGTACGTC. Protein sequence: CSARIRDRAYEQYV.

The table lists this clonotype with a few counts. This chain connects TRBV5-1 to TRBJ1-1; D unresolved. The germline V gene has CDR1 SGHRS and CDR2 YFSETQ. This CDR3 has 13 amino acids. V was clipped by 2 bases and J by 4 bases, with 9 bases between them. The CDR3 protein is CASSFAGFTEAFF. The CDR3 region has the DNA TGCGCCAGCAGCTTTGCAGGCTTCACTGAAGCTTTCTTT.

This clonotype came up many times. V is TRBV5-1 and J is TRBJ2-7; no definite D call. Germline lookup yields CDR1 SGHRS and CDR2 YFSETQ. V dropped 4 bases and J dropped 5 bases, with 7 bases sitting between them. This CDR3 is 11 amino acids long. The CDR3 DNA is TGCGCCAGCAGCAAAGACAACGAGCAGTACTTC. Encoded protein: CASSKDNEQYF.

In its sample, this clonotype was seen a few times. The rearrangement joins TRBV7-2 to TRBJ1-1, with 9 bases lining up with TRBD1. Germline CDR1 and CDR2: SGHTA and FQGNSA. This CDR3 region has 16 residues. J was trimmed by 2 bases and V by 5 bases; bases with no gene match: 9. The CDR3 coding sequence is TGTGCCAGCAGCGCCCCGACAGGGGGATTTAACACTGAAGCTTTCTTT. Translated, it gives CASSAPTGGFNTEAFF.

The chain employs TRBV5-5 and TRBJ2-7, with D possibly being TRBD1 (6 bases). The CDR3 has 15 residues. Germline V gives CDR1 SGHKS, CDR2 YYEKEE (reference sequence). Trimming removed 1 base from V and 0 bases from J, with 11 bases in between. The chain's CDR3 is CASSLIAGASYEQYF. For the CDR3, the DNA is TGTGCCAGCAGCTTGATCGCAGGGGCCTCCTACGAGCAGTACTTC.

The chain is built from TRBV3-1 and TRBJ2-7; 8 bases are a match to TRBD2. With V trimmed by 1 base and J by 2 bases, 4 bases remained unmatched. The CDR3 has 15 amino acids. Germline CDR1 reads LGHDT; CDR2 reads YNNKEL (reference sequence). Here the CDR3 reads CASSQGSGGPYEQYF. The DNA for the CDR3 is TGTGCCAGCAGCCAAGGGTCGGGGGGGCCCTACGAGCAGTACTTC.

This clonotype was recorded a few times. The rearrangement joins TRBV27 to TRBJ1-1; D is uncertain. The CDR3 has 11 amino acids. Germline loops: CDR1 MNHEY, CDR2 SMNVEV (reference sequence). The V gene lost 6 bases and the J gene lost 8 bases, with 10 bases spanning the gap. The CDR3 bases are TGTGCCAGCAGCCCCGAGGCCGAAGCTTTCTTT. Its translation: CASSPEAEAFF.

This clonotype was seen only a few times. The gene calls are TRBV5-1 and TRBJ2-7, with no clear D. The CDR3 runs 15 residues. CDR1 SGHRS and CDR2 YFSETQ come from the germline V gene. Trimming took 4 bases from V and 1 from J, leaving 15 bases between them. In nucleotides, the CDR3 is TGCGCCAGCAGCCCCTATGACGTTTCTTCCTACGAGCAGTACTTC. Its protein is CASSPYDVSSYEQYF.

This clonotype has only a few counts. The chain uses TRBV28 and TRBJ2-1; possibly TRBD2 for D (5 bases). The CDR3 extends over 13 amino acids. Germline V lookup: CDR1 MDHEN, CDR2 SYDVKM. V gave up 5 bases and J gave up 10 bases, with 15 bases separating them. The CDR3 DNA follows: TGTGCCAGCAGTCCCTTTTTGCGGGCCGAGCAGTTCTTC. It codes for CASSPFLRAEQFF.

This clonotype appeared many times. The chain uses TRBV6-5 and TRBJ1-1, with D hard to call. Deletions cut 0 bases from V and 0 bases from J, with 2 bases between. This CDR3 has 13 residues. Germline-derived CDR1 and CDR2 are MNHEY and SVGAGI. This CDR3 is CASSYSMNTEAFF. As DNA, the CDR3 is TGTGCCAGCAGTTACTCCATGAACACTGAAGCTTTCTTT.

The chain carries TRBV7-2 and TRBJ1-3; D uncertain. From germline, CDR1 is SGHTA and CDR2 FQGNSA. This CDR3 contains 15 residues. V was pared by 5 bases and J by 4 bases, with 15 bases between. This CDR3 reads CASSPNLGGGNTIYF. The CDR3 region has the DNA TGTGCCAGCAGCCCAAATCTGGGCGGCGGAAACACCATATATTTT.

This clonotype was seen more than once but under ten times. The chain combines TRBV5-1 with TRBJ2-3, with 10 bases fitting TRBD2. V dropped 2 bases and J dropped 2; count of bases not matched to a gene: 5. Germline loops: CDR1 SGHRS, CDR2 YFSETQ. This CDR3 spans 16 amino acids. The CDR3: CASSFLAGVPTDTQYF. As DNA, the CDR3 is TGCGCCAGCAGCTTCCTAGCGGGGGTCCCCACAGATACGCAGTATTTT.

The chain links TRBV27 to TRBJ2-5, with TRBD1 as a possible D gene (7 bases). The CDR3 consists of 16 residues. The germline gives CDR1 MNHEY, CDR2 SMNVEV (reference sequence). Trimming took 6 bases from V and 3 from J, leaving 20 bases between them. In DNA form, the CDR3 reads TGTGCCAGCAGCCCGACCCCCAGGGGGGAAAAAGAGACCCAGTACTTC. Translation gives CASSPTPRGEKETQYF.

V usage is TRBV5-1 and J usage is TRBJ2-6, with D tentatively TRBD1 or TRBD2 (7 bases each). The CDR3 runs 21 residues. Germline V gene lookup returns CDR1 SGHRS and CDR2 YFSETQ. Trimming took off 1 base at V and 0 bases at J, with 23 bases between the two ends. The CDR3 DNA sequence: TGCGCCAGCAGCTTGACTAGCGTTCAGAACAGGGGATTCTCTGGGGCCAACGTCCTGACTTTC. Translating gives CASSLTSVQNRGFSGANVLTF.

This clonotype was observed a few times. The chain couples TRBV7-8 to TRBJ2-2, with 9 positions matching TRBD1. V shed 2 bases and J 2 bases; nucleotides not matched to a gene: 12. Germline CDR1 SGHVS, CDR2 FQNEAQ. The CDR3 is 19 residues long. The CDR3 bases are TGTGCCAGCAGCTTAATCATCTACAGGGGGCCGGAAAACACCGGGGAGCTGTTTTTT. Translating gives CASSLIIYRGPENTGELFF.

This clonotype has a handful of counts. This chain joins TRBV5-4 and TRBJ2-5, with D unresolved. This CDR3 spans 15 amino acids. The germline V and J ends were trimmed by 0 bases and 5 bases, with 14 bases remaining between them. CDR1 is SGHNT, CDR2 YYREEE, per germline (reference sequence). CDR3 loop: CASSLGDPLGETQYF. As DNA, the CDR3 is TGTGCCAGCAGCTTGGGGGATCCCCTGGGGGAGACCCAGTACTTC. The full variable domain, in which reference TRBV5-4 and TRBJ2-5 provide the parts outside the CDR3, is ETGVTQSPTHLIKTRGQQVTLRCSSQSGHNTVSWYQQALGQGPQFIFQYYREEENGRGNFPPRFSGLQFPNYSSELNVNALELDDSALYLCASSLGDPLGETQYFGPGTRLLVL.

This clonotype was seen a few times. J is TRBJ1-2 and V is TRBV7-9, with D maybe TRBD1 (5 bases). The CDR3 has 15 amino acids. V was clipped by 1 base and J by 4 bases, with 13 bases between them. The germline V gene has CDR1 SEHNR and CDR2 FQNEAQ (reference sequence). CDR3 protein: CASSLDRQSSYGYTF. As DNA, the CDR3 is TGTGCCAGCAGCTTAGACAGGCAGAGCTCCTATGGCTACACCTTC.

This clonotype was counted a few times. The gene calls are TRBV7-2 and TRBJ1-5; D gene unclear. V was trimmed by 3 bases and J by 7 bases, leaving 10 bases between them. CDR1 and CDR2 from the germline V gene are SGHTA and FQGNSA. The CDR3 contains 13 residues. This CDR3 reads CASSFDTEQPQHF. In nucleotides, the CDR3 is TGTGCCAGCAGCTTCGACACGGAACAGCCCCAGCATTTT.

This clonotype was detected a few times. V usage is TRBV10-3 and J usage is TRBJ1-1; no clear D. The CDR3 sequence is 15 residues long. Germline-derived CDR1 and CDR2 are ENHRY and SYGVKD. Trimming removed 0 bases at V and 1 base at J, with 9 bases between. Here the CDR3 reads CAISESKRANTEAFF. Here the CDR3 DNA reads TGTGCCATCAGTGAGTCGAAGAGGGCGAACACTGAAGCTTTCTTT.

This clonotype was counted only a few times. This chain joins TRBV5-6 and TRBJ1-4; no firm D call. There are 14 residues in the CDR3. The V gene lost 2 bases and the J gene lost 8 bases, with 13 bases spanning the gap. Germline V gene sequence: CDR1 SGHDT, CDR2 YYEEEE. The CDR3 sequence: CASSFRPLVEKLFF. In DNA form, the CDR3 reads TGTGCCAGCAGCTTCCGACCTCTTGTAGAAAAACTGTTTTTT.

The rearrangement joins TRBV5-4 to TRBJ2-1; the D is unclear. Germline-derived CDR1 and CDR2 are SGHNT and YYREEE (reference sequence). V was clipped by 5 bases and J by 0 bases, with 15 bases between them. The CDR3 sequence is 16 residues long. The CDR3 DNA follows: TGTGCCAGCAGAACACGACACGATAGCTCCTACAATGAGCAGTTCTTC. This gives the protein CASRTRHDSSYNEQFF.

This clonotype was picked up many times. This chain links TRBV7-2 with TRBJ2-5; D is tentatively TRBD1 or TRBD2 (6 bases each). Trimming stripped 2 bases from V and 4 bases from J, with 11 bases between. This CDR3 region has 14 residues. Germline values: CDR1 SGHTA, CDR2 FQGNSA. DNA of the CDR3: TGTGCCAGCAGCTTATGGAGGGGGAGAGAGACCCAGTACTTC. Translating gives CASSLWRGRETQYF.

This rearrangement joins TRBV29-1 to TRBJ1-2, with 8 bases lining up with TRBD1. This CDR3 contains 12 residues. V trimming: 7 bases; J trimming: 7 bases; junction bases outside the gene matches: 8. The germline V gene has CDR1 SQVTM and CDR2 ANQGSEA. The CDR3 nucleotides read TGCAGCGGTTACAGGGGGATGGGTGGCTACACCTTC. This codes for CSGYRGMGGYTF.